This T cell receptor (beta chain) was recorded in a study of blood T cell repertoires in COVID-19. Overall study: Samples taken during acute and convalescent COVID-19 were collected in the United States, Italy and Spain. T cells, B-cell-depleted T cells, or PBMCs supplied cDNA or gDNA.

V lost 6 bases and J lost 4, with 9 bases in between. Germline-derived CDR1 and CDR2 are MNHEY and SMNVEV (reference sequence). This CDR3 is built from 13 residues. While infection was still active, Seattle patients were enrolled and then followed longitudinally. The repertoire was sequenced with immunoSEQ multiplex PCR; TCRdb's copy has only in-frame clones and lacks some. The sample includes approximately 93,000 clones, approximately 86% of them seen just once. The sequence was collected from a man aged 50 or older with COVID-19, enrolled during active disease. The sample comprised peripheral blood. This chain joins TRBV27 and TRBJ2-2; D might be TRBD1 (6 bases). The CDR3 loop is CASRPQGTGELFF. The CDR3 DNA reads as TGTGCCAGCAGACCACAGGGCACCGGGGAGCTGTTTTTT.